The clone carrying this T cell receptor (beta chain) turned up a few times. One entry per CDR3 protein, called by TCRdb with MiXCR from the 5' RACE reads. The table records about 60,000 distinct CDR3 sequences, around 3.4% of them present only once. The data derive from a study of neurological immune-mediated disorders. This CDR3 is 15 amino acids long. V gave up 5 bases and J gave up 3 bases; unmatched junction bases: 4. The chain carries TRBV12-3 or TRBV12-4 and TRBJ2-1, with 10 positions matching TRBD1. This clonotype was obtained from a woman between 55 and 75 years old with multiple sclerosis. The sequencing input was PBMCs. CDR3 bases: TGTGCCAGCAGTCCCGGGACAGGGGACTACAATGAGCAGTTCTTC. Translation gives CASSPGTGDYNEQFF.